These T cell receptor beta chains were read from a single sample in a study of shared clonotypes between healthy human individuals. Only in-frame clones appear in the TCRdb table, and some are missing; sequencing was by immunoSEQ multiplex PCR. The sample lists over 2 million clones, roughly 92% occurring once. The material sequenced was naive CD4+ T cells from PBMCs. The receptors derive from a man aged 18-30 years in good health. Some clones in this sample may be carry-over from other donors' samples. Each CDR3 is given with its conserved first and last residue. D genes are given only for firm matches. Size is stated for part of the rows, as once, few or many counts, or as a class when the clone is expanded.

d_call	clone_size	v_call	j_call	cdr3_nt	cdr3_aa
NA	NA	TRBV28	TRBJ1-2	TGTGCCAGCAGTTTTGGGGCCAACTATGGCTACACCTTC	CASSFGANYGYTF
NA	NA	TRBV6-1	TRBJ2-1	TGTGCCAGCAGTGGGTCGCCAAACCCCTACAATGAGCAGTTCTTC	CASSGSPNPYNEQFF
NA	NA	TRBV6-5	TRBJ1-2	TGTGCCAGTGCAGGGAACTATGGCTACACCTTC	CASAGNYGYTF
NA	once	TRBV6-5	TRBJ1-2	TGTGCCAGCAGTTACGACGGGGGGTATGGCTACACCTTC	CASSYDGGYGYTF
NA	NA	TRBV4-3	TRBJ1-2	TGCGCCAGCAGCCAAGATCGTGCCGCTAACTATGGCTACACCTTC	CASSQDRAANYGYTF
TRBD1	NA	TRBV19	TRBJ2-5	TGTGCCAGTAGTATCAGCAGGGGGCACCGGACCCAGTACTTC	CASSISRGHRTQYF
NA	NA	TRBV27	TRBJ2-5	TGTGCCAGCAGTATTAGTGAATTTCAAGAGACCCAGTACTTC	CASSISEFQETQYF
TRBD2	NA	TRBV27	TRBJ2-1	TGTGCCACCTCAAAGCGGCGGGAGCCCCTCGTTGAGCAGTTCTTC	CATSKRREPLVEQFF
TRBD1	NA	TRBV18	TRBJ2-1	TGTGCCAGCTCACCAACACGACAGGGGGGCAATGAGCAGTTCTTC	CASSPTRQGGNEQFF
NA	NA	TRBV5-1	TRBJ2-3	TGCGCCAGCAGCTCGGAGTACACAGATACGCAGTATTTT	CASSSEYTDTQYF
TRBD2	once	TRBV9	TRBJ2-3	TGTGCCAGCAGCCCTCGCTCCACCCGGTCCAGCGGGAGTTCAGATACGCAGTATTTT	CASSPRSTRSSGSSDTQYF
NA	NA	TRBV29-1	TRBJ1-3	TGCAGCGTCGCTTCGGAACACTCTGGAAACACCATATATTTT	CSVASEHSGNTIYF
NA	NA	TRBV30	TRBJ2-1	TGTGCCTGGAGTTCAAGGTATGAGCAGTTCTTC	CAWSSRYEQFF
NA	NA	TRBV11-2	TRBJ2-5	TGTGCCAGCAGCTTCTCCTTCTCCTTTTCCGTCCAAGAGACCCAGTACTTC	CASSFSFSFSVQETQYF
NA	NA	TRBV28	TRBJ2-7	TGTGCCAGCAGTCCGGGGGACATCTCCACCTACGAGCAGTACTTC	CASSPGDISTYEQYF
TRBD1	NA	TRBV5-6	TRBJ1-4	TGTGCCAGCAGCTTAACAGGGGCAACTAATGAAAAACTGTTTTTT	CASSLTGATNEKLFF
NA	NA	TRBV7-9	TRBJ2-5	TGTGCCAGCAGCTCCCTCGGGCGGACCGATCAAGAGACCCAGTACTTC	CASSSLGRTDQETQYF
NA	NA	TRBV5-1	TRBJ2-1	TGCGCCAGCAGTAAAGTAGAGTCCGATGAGCAGTTCTTC	CASSKVESDEQFF
NA	once	TRBV6-5	TRBJ2-2	TGTGCCAGCAGTTACCGACAGACCGGGGAGCTGTTTTTT	CASSYRQTGELFF
NA	NA	TRBV5-4	TRBJ2-7	TGTGCCAGCAGCTTTAGTGGGGCCGCCCTTTACGAGCAGTACTTC	CASSFSGAALYEQYF
NA	NA	TRBV7-6	TRBJ2-7	TGTGCCAGCAGCTTAGCATTTTCCGGAGCGTTTGGGGCCTACGAGCAGTACTTC	CASSLAFSGAFGAYEQYF
TRBD2	NA	TRBV4-3	TRBJ2-5	TGCGCCAGCAGCCCCGGGAGGGCCGTAGAGACCCAGTACTTC	CASSPGRAVETQYF
NA	NA	TRBV5-1	TRBJ2-2	TGCGCCAGCAGCTTAAGCGCTAGCGCGAACACCGGGGAGCTGTTTTTT	CASSLSASANTGELFF
NA	NA	TRBV28	TRBJ1-1	TGTGCCAGCAGCCGGCCGGCTCTGGGGAACACTGAAGCTTTCTTT	CASSRPALGNTEAFF
NA	few	TRBV30	TRBJ1-5	TGTGCCTGGAGTGTCATGCAAGATCAGCCCCAGCATTTT	CAWSVMQDQPQHF
NA	NA	TRBV5-1	TRBJ1-1	TGCGCCAGCAGCCCACGGACTTTCGCGACGAACACTGAAGCTTTCTTT	CASSPRTFATNTEAFF
NA	NA	TRBV7-9	TRBJ2-7	TGTGCCAGCAGCTTAACGGGAGAGGACTACGAGCAGTACTTC	CASSLTGEDYEQYF
NA	NA	TRBV11-2	TRBJ2-2	TGTGCCAGCAGCCGGACTTTTGCCGGGGAGCTGTTTTTT	CASSRTFAGELFF
NA	once	TRBV18	TRBJ2-5	TGTGCCAGCTCACCTCGTACTCCCCAGATTAAAGAGACCCAGTACTTC	CASSPRTPQIKETQYF
TRBD1	NA	TRBV28	TRBJ1-3	TGTGCCAGCAGACCTACAGGGGTAGCTGGAAACACCATATATTTT	CASRPTGVAGNTIYF